In this sample, the clone carrying this T cell receptor (beta chain) turned up many times. The data are from a study of T cells after posttransplantation cyclophosphamide. The CDR3 sequence is 15 residues long. V lost 8 bases to trimming and J lost 3 bases, with 19 bases between them. Germline V gives CDR1 SGHRS, CDR2 YFSETQ. Sequencing used immunoSEQ multiplex PCR; TCRdb keeps in-frame clones, though not all of them. The specimen has 20,000 to 25,000 clones, none found just once. Sequencing input: PBMCs. The V call is TRBV5-1, the J call TRBJ2-3; a possible D gene is TRBD1 (5 bases). This clonotype originated in a woman aged 45-60 years in good health, CMV-negative, and a related stem cell transplant donor. This chain's CDR3 is CASTTGRSPTDTQYF. CDR3 bases: TGCGCCAGTACAACAGGTCGTAGTCCGACAGATACGCAGTATTTT.